This T cell receptor beta chain was identified during a study of T-cell memory formation after mild COVID-19. This clonotype was seen more than once but under ten times. Its target is not known. Germline assignment: CDR1 LGHDT and CDR2 YNNKEL (reference sequence). The CDR3 spans 15 residues. V was trimmed by 3 bases and J by 6 bases, leaving 17 bases between them. Barcoded TCR alpha and TCR beta cDNA libraries with UMIs came from 5'RACE using constant-segment primers. Using its own MiXCR run on the 5' RACE reads, TCRdb lists one record per CDR3 protein. This sample has 530,000 or so distinct CDR3 sequences; approximately 15% occur once, and the top ten carry roughly 7.8%. Study findings and constraints: Later expanders leaned CD4+, whereas day 15 to 85 contracting clones were balanced CD4/CD8.

This sequence was found in an adult woman who had mild COVID-19 (a few samples of this study predate the infection). Cell type and time point are not known. Specimen: PBMCs or a T cell subset sorted from them (not recorded which). This chain uses TRBV3-1 with TRBJ1-2, with D perhaps TRBD1 (5 bases). For the CDR3, the DNA is TGTGCCAGCAGCCATCCTATGGAGGGGCATAATGGCTACACCTTC. The encoded protein is CASSHPMEGHNGYTF.